Below, 14 T cell receptor beta chains from the same sample are listed, as sequenced in a study of T cell responses to AZD1222 COVID-19 vaccine. TCRdb keeps only in-frame clones here, not all; method: immunoSEQ multiplex PCR. Of over 150,000 clones in the sample, 80% to 95% were seen once. The source was peripheral blood, collected 28 days after the second dose of the MenACWY control vaccine. The receptors originated from an adult who received the MenACWY meningococcal vaccine as a control.

This chain joins TRBV5-1 and TRBJ1-3, with D tentatively TRBD1 (5 bases). The germline gives CDR1 SGHRS, CDR2 YFSETQ. The length of the CDR3 is 15 residues. V was shortened by 0 bases and J by 1 base, with 8 bases between the two germline ends. CDR3 amino acids: CASSLGDGSGNTIYF. CDR3 sequence (DNA): TGCGCCAGCAGCTTGGGGGACGGATCTGGAAACACCATATATTTT.

The J gene is TRBJ1-6, the V gene TRBV6-6, with 9 bases fitting TRBD1. Germline CDR1 MNHNY, CDR2 SVGAGI (reference sequence). V shed 6 bases, J shed 8 bases, and the junction held 5 bases outside the gene matches. There are 14 residues in the CDR3. CDR3 coding DNA: TGTGCCAGCAGCGTTAGACAGGGGGATTCACCCCTCCACTTT. This sequence encodes CASSVRQGDSPLHF.

The gene calls are TRBV7-3 and TRBJ2-3; TRBD1 matches 7 bases. The V gene end was trimmed by 4 bases and the J gene end by 3 bases; junction bases not matched to a gene: 4. CDR3 length: 14 residues. Germline V gives CDR1 SGHTA, CDR2 FQGTGA. The CDR3 is CASSSSRGTDTQYF. CDR3 bases: TGTGCCAGCAGCTCGAGCAGGGGGACAGATACGCAGTATTTT.

This clone was picked up a small number of times. The gene calls are TRBV5-4 and TRBJ1-1; TRBD1 might be the D (5 bases). Between the trimmed V and J ends, which lost 5 bases and 3 bases, there was a span of 11 bases. CDR1 SGHNT and CDR2 YYREEE come from the germline V gene (reference sequence). The CDR3 is made up of 13 amino acids. The CDR3 protein is CASSMEGYTEAFF. The CDR3 DNA reads TGTGCCAGCAGTATGGAGGGGTACACTGAAGCTTTCTTT.

The gene calls are TRBV12-3 or TRBV12-4 and TRBJ2-3; D unresolved. The V and J ends lost 4 bases and 0 bases respectively, with 5 bases between them. This CDR3 comprises 13 residues. CDR3 DNA: TGTGCCAGCAGTTCCTATAGCACAGATACGCAGTATTTT. It yields the protein CASSSYSTDTQYF.

This sequence joins TRBV5-6 and TRBJ2-1; 8 bases map to TRBD2. CDR3 length: 17 amino acids. Germline V gene sequence: CDR1 SGHDT, CDR2 YYEEEE. The ends lost 1 base at V and 7 bases at J; junction bases unmatched: 13. The CDR3 coding sequence is TGTGCCAGCAGCTTGCTTCGGTTAGCGGGATACAAAAATGAGCAGTTCTTC. It yields the protein CASSLLRLAGYKNEQFF.

This clone came up a few times. The chain has TRBV19 and TRBJ1-5; D gene unclear. This CDR3 spans 12 amino acids. V was trimmed by 5 bases and J by 4 bases, leaving 6 bases between them. CDR1 is LNHDA and CDR2 is SQIVND in the germline V gene (reference sequence). CDR3 in DNA: TGTGCCAGTAGTCCGAATAATCAGCCCCAGCATTTT. As protein: CASSPNNQPQHF.

This chain links TRBV20-1 with TRBJ2-5; D possibly uses TRBD1 or TRBD2 (5 bases each). Trimming removed 5 bases from V and 7 bases from J, with 8 bases in between. The CDR3 extends over 10 amino acids. Germline V lookup: CDR1 DFQATT, CDR2 SNEGSKA (reference sequence). The CDR3 nucleotides are TGCAGTGCTGGGGCGGGGACCCAGTACTTC. Translation: CSAGAGTQYF.

The V gene is TRBV12-3 or TRBV12-4, the J gene TRBJ1-2; D remains ambiguous. The CDR3 consists of 11 residues. V dropped 6 bases and J dropped 8 bases, with 10 bases sitting between them. The CDR3 sequence: CASSKRRGYTF. The CDR3 DNA reads TGTGCCAGCAGCAAACGGAGGGGCTACACCTTC.

The genes are TRBV5-1 and TRBJ2-3, with 9 bases fitting TRBD2. Looked up from germline, CDR1 is SGHRS and CDR2 is YFSETQ. The V gene end was trimmed by 1 base and the J gene end by 6 bases; junction bases not matched to a gene: 9. The CDR3 extends over 16 amino acids. The CDR3 protein is CASSLIQGLAFDTQYF. The CDR3 region has the DNA TGCGCCAGCAGCTTGATCCAAGGACTAGCGTTTGATACGCAGTATTTT.

The V and J genes are TRBV12-3 or TRBV12-4 and TRBJ1-6, with no clear D. The CDR3 contains 13 residues. With 6 bases removed from V and 13 bases from J, the gap between germline ends came to 16 bases. The CDR3 sequence is CASSPERVLPLHF. The CDR3 bases are TGTGCCAGCAGCCCAGAGAGGGTGTTGCCCCTCCACTTT.

The chain carries TRBV5-4 and TRBJ1-2; 8 bases fit TRBD1. The CDR3 is 12 amino acids. Trimming took 1 base from V and 7 from J; bases not matched to a gene: 0. Looked up from germline, CDR1 is SGHNT and CDR2 is YYREEE (reference sequence). The CDR3 spells CASSLQGAGYTF. CDR3 sequence (DNA): TGTGCCAGCAGCTTGCAGGGGGCTGGCTACACCTTC.

V and J are TRBV30 and TRBJ1-2; a weak D match, TRBD1 (5 bases). The V end was cut by 0 bases, the J end by 3 bases, with 17 bases between. Germline values: CDR1 GTSNPN, CDR2 SVGIG (reference sequence). This CDR3 has 16 amino acids. The CDR3 DNA reads TGTGCCTGGAGTGTACTCGGCAGTGGGGGAGACTATGGCTACACCTTC. It translates to CAWSVLGSGGDYGYTF. The variable domain in full, completed from reference TRBV30 and TRBJ1-2, reads SQTIHQWPATLVQPVGSPLSLECTVEGTSNPNLYWYRQAAGRGLQLLFYSVGIGQISSEVPQNLSASRPQDRQFILSSKKLLLSDSGFYLCAWSVLGSGGDYGYTFGSGTRLTVV.

V usage is TRBV7-9 and J usage is TRBJ1-2; 12 bases fit TRBD1. This CDR3 has 16 amino acids. The germline V gene encodes CDR1 SEHNR and CDR2 FQNEAQ (reference sequence). With V trimmed by 5 bases and J by 4 bases, 8 bases remained unmatched. The CDR3 DNA reads as TGTGCCAGCAGCCGAATGGGGGACAGGGGGCTCTATGGCTACACCTTC. This codes for CASSRMGDRGLYGYTF. Combining the CDR3 with reference TRBV7-9 and TRBJ1-2 gives the whole variable domain DTGVSQNPRHKITKRGQNVTFRCDPISEHNRLYWYRQTLGQGPEFLTYFQNEAQLEKSRLLSDRFSAERPKGSFSTLEIQRTEQGDSAMYLCASSRMGDRGLYGYTFGSGTRLTVV.